The text below deals with one TCR beta chain. Its cognate antigen has yet to be identified. The input lacks base qualities; no much larger clone sits a single base away. The CDR3, from cysteine to phenylalanine, totals 16 residues. CDR3 DNA is the only sequence kept; it has 48 bases, read in frame from the first base. V is clipped by 4 bases and J by 0 bases, and the sequence between their germline boundaries is 13 bases long. CDR1 and CDR2, per the germline V gene, are MNHEY and SVGAGI. This entry belongs to a study of blood T cell repertoires in COVID-19 (dated by TCRdb to between 2020 and 2021). With respect to the entire study: Samples from collaborators originated in the United States, Italy and Spain and spanned both the acute and convalescent phases of COVID-19. Where available, HLA class I and class II types were obtained from metadata supplied by the sample provider rather than from assay-based typing. The dataset comprised deeply sampled blood TCRbeta repertoires from subjects exposed to, actively infected with, or recovered from COVID-19. The samples were drawn from two sources: the first 160 participants of the ongoing ImmuneRACE study, and 1,000 to 1,500 subjects contributed by 6 global collaborators. A de-identified subject ID, COVID-19 status, age in years and sex were almost always included in the sample metadata. The material from the prospective study consisted of cDNA or gDNA derived from T cells, B-cell-depleted T cells, or PBMCs. The repertoires were released in a freely available public database meant as a resource for research on the immune response to SARS-CoV-2. The full study reports these points: The amount of clinical and demographic metadata varied by source and participant and was provided uncurated.

TCRbeta CDR3 regions were amplified from genomic DNA by means of the immunoSEQ Assay, a bias-controlled multiplex PCR. Processing in the source paper ran as follows. The number of nucleated cells in each sample was estimated by amplification of reference gene primers within the assay. To quantify the absolute abundance of each unique TCRbeta CDR3 rearrangement, sequence reads were collapsed and filtered. For each sample, productive Simpson clonality was calculated by taking the square root of Simpson's diversity index across productive rearrangements. Not all clones reach the TCRdb copy of this immuneACCESS table, which keeps in-frame sequences only. Checked studies attribute under half of the gap to unresolved V genes and leave the rest unexplained. Clonal size and the V and J genes are those of that table, whereas D and trimming came from the DNA. In all, the sample holds some 59,000 clones, and 90% of those were seen once. The ten biggest clones cover about 4.2% of the sample.

Collaborating institutions collected whole blood in K2EDTA tubes following their own protocols. Collaborator samples were shipped for TCRbeta analysis as frozen whole blood, isolated PBMCs, or DNA extracted from either sample type. In this chain, TRBV6-5 is recombined with TRBJ2-1; TRBD2 is possibly the D segment (6 matching bases). Sequencing was carried out using peripheral blood. This clonotype was sampled from a man between 45 and 60 years old with acute or convalescent COVID-19. The CDR3 protein sequence reads: CASSSLLASSYNEQFF. Here is the DNA: TGTGCCAGCAGTTCCCTTCTAGCGAGCTCCTACAATGAGCAGTTCTTC.